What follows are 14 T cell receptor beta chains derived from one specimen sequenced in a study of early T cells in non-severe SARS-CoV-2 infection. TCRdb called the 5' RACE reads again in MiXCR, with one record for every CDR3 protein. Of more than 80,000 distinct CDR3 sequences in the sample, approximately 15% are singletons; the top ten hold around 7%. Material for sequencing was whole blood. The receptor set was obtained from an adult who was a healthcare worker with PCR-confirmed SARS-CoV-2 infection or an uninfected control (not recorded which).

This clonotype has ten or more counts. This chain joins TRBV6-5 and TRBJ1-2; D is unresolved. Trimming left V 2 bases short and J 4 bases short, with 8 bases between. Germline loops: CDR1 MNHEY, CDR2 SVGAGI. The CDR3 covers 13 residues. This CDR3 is CASSYRELYGYTF. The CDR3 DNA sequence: TGTGCCAGCAGTTACAGGGAACTCTATGGCTACACCTTC.

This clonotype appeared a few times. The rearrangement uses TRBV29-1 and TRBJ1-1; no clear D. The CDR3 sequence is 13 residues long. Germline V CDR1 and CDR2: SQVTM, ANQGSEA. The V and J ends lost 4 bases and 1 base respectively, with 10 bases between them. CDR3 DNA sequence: TGCAGCGTTGGTGAGGGTGGGAACACTGAAGCTTTCTTT. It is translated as CSVGEGGNTEAFF. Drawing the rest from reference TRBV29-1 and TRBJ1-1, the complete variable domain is SAVISQKPSRDICQRGTSLTIQCQVDSQVTMMFWYRQQPGQSLTLIATANQGSEATYESGFVIDKFPISRPNLTFSTLTVSNMSPEDSSIYLCSVGEGGNTEAFFGQGTRLTVV.

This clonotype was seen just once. The CDR3 bases are TGTGCCAGCAAACCGGGACATACGAACACTGAAGCTTTCTTT. It encodes CASKPGHTNTEAFF. The chain couples TRBV9 to TRBJ1-1, with D perhaps TRBD1 (6 bases). V lost 6 bases to trimming and J lost 1 base, with 13 bases between them. This CDR3 spans 14 amino acids. Per germline, CDR1 SGDLS and CDR2 YYNGEE.

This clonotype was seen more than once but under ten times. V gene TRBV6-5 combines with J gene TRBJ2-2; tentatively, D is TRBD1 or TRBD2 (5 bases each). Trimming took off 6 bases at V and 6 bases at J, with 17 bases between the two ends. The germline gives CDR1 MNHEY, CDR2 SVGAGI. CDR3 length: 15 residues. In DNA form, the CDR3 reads TGTGCCAGCAGCCGCTGGGACCGCTCATCCGGGGAGCTGTTTTTT. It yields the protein CASSRWDRSSGELFF.

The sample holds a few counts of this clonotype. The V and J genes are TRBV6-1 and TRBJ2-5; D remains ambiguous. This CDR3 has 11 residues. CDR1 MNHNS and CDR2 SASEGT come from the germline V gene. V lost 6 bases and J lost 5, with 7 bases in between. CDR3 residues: CASRLTETQYF. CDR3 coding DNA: TGTGCCAGCAGGCTAACGGAGACCCAGTACTTC.

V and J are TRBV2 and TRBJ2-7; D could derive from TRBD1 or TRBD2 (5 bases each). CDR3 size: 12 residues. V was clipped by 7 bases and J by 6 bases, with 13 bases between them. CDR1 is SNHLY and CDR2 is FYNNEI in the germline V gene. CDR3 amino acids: CASTPGSAEQYF. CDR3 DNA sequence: TGTGCCAGCACACCAGGGAGCGCCGAGCAGTACTTC.

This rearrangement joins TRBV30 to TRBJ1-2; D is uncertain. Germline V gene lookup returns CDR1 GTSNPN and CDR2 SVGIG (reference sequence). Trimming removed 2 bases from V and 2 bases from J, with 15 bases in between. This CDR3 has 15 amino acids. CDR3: CAWSSPRTVNYGYTF. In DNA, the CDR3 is TGTGCCTGGAGTTCACCCCGGACGGTGAACTATGGCTACACCTTC.

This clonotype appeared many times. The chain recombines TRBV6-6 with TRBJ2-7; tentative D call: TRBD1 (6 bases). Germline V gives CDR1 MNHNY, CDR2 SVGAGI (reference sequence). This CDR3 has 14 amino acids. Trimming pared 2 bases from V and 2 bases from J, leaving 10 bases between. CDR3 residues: CASSYRDKPYEQYF. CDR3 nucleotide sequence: TGTGCCAGCAGTTACCGGGACAAACCCTACGAGCAGTACTTC.

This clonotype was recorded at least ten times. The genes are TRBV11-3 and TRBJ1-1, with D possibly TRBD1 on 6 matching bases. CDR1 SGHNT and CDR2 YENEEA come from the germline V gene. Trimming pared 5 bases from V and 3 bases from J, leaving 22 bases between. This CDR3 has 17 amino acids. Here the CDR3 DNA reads TGTGCCAGCAGCCTATCCGGTATGGCCCCAGGGGACACTGAAGCTTTCTTT. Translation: CASSLSGMAPGDTEAFF.

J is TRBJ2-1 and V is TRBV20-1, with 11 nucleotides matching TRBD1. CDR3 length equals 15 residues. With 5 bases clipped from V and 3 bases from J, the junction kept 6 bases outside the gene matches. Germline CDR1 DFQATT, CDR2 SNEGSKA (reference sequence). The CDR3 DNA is TGCAGTGCTGGAGGACAGGGGGCGAACTACAATGAGCAGTTCTTC. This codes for CSAGGQGANYNEQFF.

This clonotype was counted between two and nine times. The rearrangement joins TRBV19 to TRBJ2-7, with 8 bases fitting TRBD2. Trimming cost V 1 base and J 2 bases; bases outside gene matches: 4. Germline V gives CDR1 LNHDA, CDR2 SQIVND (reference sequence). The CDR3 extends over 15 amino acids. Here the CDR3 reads CASSIGTSITYEQYF. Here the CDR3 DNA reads TGTGCCAGTAGTATAGGGACTAGCATCACCTACGAGCAGTACTTC.

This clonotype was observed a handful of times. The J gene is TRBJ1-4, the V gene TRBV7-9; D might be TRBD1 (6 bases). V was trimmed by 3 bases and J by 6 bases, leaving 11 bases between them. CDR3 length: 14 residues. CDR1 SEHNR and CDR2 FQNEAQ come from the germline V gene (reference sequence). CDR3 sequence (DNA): TGTGCCAGCAGCTTTGTCGGGGGCCATGAAAAACTGTTTTTT. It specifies CASSFVGGHEKLFF.

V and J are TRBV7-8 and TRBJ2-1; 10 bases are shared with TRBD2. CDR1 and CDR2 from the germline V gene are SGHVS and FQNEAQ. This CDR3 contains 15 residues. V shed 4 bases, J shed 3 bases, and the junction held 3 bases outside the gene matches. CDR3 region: CASSSIAGGYNEQFF. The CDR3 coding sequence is TGTGCCAGCAGCTCCATAGCGGGAGGCTACAATGAGCAGTTCTTC.

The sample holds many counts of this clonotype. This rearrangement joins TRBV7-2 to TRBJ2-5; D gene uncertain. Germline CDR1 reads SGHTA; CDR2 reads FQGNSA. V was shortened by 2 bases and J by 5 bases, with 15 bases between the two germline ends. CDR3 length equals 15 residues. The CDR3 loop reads CASSLLWLESETQYF. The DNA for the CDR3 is TGTGCCAGCAGCTTATTGTGGCTAGAGTCGGAGACCCAGTACTTC. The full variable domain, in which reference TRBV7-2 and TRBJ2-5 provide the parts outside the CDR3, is GAGVSQSPSNKVTEKGKDVELRCDPISGHTALYWYRQSLGQGLEFLIYFQGNSAPDKSGLPSDRFSAERTGGSVSTLTIQRTQQEDSAVYLCASSLLWLESETQYFGPGTRLLVL.